This TCR beta chain was obtained from a study of cytomegalovirus exposure and HLA in healthy donors. As to this clone: Its target is unknown.

Study-level results: Among donors in an Asian-associated ancestry cluster, a later analysis reportedly found fewer N-insertions than the roughly 730-donor mean.

The PCR employed 60 Vbeta primers together with 13 Jbeta primers. The protocol was immunoSEQ multiplex PCR, while the TCRdb copy is restricted to in-frame clones and leaves out a portion. The table includes under 200,000 clones, roughly 80% detected once. The CDR3 totals 12 residues. The V gene lost 5 bases and the J gene lost 7 bases, with 9 bases spanning the gap. Germline CDR1 LGHNA, CDR2 YNFKEQ. Source material: PBMCs. This sequence was found in a woman aged 25 to 39 in good health and CMV-seronegative. The chain links TRBV4-2 to TRBJ2-1; no reliable D call. The CDR3 DNA is TGTGCCAGCAGCTTTTCCCGGAATGAGCAGTTCTTC. This encodes CASSFSRNEQFF.